Below are 11 T cell receptor beta chains sequenced from a single sample in a study of early T cells in non-severe SARS-CoV-2 infection. MiXCR was run by TCRdb on the 5' RACE reads, yielding one entry per CDR3 protein. The sample lists about 63,000 distinct CDR3 sequences; 13% were seen once. Sequenced: whole blood. The source of these receptors is an adult who was a healthcare worker with PCR-confirmed SARS-CoV-2 infection or an uninfected control (not recorded which).

This clonotype was counted many times. The rearrangement links TRBV9 to TRBJ1-3, with D possibly matching TRBD1 (6 bases). The V gene's germline CDR1 is SGDLS and CDR2 YYNGEE. Trimming removed 0 bases from V and 2 bases from J, with 9 bases in between. The CDR3 is made up of 15 amino acids. Written as DNA, the CDR3 is TGTGCCAGCAGCGTAGAGGGGGATACTGGAAACACCATATATTTT. The encoded protein is CASSVEGDTGNTIYF.

This clonotype was observed a handful of times. The J gene is TRBJ1-1, the V gene TRBV20-1; possible D gene TRBD1, 5 bases. Trimming removed 3 bases at V and 3 bases at J, with 8 bases between. The CDR3 is 12 amino acids. Germline CDR1 reads DFQATT; CDR2 reads SNEGSKA (reference sequence). CDR3 DNA sequence: TGCAGTGCTAGGCCGGGGGACACTGAAGCTTTCTTT. Translated: CSARPGDTEAFF.

The table lists this clonotype with many counts. The rearrangement links TRBV4-1 to TRBJ2-7; no clear D. V was cut by 0 bases and J by 0 bases, with 3 bases left in between. This CDR3 spans 13 amino acids. Germline loops: CDR1 MGHRA, CDR2 YSYEKL. CDR3: CASSQEISYEQYF. The CDR3 nucleotides read TGCGCCAGCAGCCAAGAAATCTCCTACGAGCAGTACTTC.

This clonotype has ten or more counts. V usage is TRBV29-1 and J usage is TRBJ2-3; weak D call: TRBD1 (6 bases). The CDR3 has 13 amino acids. V was clipped by 2 bases and J by 5 bases, with 11 bases between them. The germline gives CDR1 SQVTM, CDR2 ANQGSEA. CDR3 in amino acids: CSVEQGRIDTQYF. DNA for the CDR3: TGCAGCGTTGAACAGGGGAGAATAGATACGCAGTATTTT.

There are many counts of this clonotype. The chain carries TRBV4-1 and TRBJ2-3; D is uncertain. Germline CDR1 and CDR2: MGHRA and YSYEKL. Deletions cut 1 base from V and 0 bases from J, with 14 bases between. The CDR3 loop spans 17 amino acids. This CDR3 reads CASSQVQSILSTDTQYF. CDR3 in DNA: TGCGCCAGCAGCCAAGTTCAGTCTATCCTAAGCACAGATACGCAGTATTTT.

This clonotype was recorded many times. The rearrangement links TRBV7-8 to TRBJ1-5; D remains unclear. The CDR3 is 15 amino acids. The germline gives CDR1 SGHVS, CDR2 FQNEAQ. The V end lost 5 bases, the J end lost 0 bases, and 11 bases lay between the germline ends. In DNA, the CDR3 is TGTGCCAGCAGCCCGCGACTTTATAGCAATCAGCCCCAGCATTTT. This sequence encodes CASSPRLYSNQPQHF. Using reference TRBV7-8 and TRBJ1-5 for the parts outside the CDR3, the full variable domain is GAGVSQSPRYKVAKRGQDVALRCDPISGHVSLFWYQQALGQGPEFLTYFQNEAQLDKSGLPSDRFFAERPEGSVSTLKIQRTQQEDSAVYLCASSPRLYSNQPQHFGDGTRLSIL.

The DNA of the CDR3 is TGCGCCAGCAGCTCCCGGGACAACTTGAACACTGAAGCTTTCTTT. It specifies CASSSRDNLNTEAFF. The chain carries TRBV5-1 and TRBJ1-1; a possible D gene is TRBD1 (6 bases). The germline V and J ends were trimmed by 3 bases and 0 bases, with 12 bases remaining between them. The V gene's germline CDR1 is SGHRS and CDR2 YFSETQ. The CDR3 contains 15 residues.

The sample holds a few counts of this clonotype. The chain combines TRBV5-1 with TRBJ1-4, with a possible D match to TRBD1 (5 bases). The CDR3 contains 15 residues. Trimming took 2 bases from V and 5 from J, leaving 13 bases between them. The germline gives CDR1 SGHRS, CDR2 YFSETQ. CDR3 loop: CASSFGTPGNEKLFF. In nucleotides, the CDR3 is TGCGCCAGCAGCTTCGGGACGCCGGGAAATGAAAAACTGTTTTTT.

The chain combines TRBV7-3 with TRBJ2-3; D is tentatively TRBD1 or TRBD2 (5 bases each). CDR1 SGHTA and CDR2 FQGTGA come from the germline V gene. Trimming took 5 bases from V and 2 from J, leaving 14 bases between them. This CDR3 is built from 15 residues. The CDR3 bases are TGTGCCAGCAGCCCCGGGACCCAAAACACAGATACGCAGTATTTT. Amino acids: CASSPGTQNTDTQYF.

There are many counts of this clonotype. The gene calls are TRBV18 and TRBJ2-1; tentatively, D is TRBD1 or TRBD2 (5 bases each). In germline, CDR1 is KGHSH, CDR2 LQKENI. The CDR3 covers 12 residues. Trimming removed 4 bases from V and 14 bases from J, with 15 bases in between. The CDR3: CASSQRHGGEFF. Written as DNA, the CDR3 is TGTGCCAGCTCACAAAGACATGGGGGTGAGTTCTTC.

This clonotype has ten or more counts. The rearrangement joins TRBV12-3 or TRBV12-4 to TRBJ2-3; 7 bases are a match to TRBD2. This CDR3 spans 16 amino acids. V lost 3 bases and J lost 1; bases outside the gene matches: 7. CDR3 loop: CASSFWLAVGTDTQYF. The CDR3 region has the DNA TGTGCCAGCAGTTTTTGGCTAGCGGTAGGCACAGATACGCAGTATTTT.